These 21 T cell receptor beta chains came from one sample sequenced in a study of T cells in tuberculosis. Cells were sorted from thawed PBMC rested overnight and stained with GMM-loaded CD1B tetramer, viability dye and anti-CD3. CD1B tetramers were loaded with Rhodococcus equi-derived C32 glucose monomycolate. The data were produced by immunoSEQ multiplex PCR, yet TCRdb's version contains in-frame clones alone and is incomplete. The data show about 88,000 clones, about nine tenths seen once. The sample comprised CD1b-GMM tetramer-negative cells sorted from PBMCs. The receptor source for this set is an adult woman with latent tuberculosis.

The CDR3 here is CASSQGTQETQYF. CDR3 coding DNA: TGTGCCAGCAGCCAAGGGACTCAAGAGACCCAGTACTTC. This chain uses TRBV11-2 with TRBJ2-5; D is perhaps TRBD2 (6 bases). The germline V gene has CDR1 SGHAT and CDR2 FQNNGV. The CDR3 is made up of 13 amino acids. V lost 5 bases and J 2 bases, leaving 9 bases between the germline ends.

J is TRBJ1-1 and V is TRBV7-8; perhaps TRBD1 as D (5 bases). V was trimmed by 5 bases and J by 3 bases, leaving 25 bases between them. Germline V gives CDR1 SGHVS, CDR2 FQNEAQ. The CDR3 covers 18 residues. The CDR3 DNA follows: TGTGCCAGCAGCCCACGAGCGGGACCCAGGGCGAGGGACACTGAAGCTTTCTTT. Protein: CASSPRAGPRARDTEAFF.

The gene calls are TRBV23-1 and TRBJ1-1; 11 bases map to TRBD1. TRBV23-1 is an open reading frame whose function is uncertain. V gave up 4 bases and J gave up 0 bases; unmatched junction bases: 7. The CDR3 sequence is 17 residues long. CDR3: CASSPPGQGVVNTEAFF. The CDR3 DNA follows: TGCGCCAGCAGTCCTCCGGGACAGGGGGTCGTGAACACTGAAGCTTTCTTT.

V and J are TRBV19 and TRBJ2-7, with 9 bases aligning to TRBD2. Trimming removed 5 bases from V and 2 bases from J; junction bases left unmatched: 7. This CDR3 spans 15 amino acids. CDR1 and CDR2 (germline): LNHDA, SQIVND (reference sequence). The CDR3 sequence is CASSAGQRGAYEQYF. CDR3 coding DNA: TGTGCCAGTAGTGCCGGCCAGCGGGGGGCCTACGAGCAGTACTTC.

V is TRBV5-5 and J is TRBJ1-5, with D possibly TRBD1 on 5 matching bases. V was shortened by 5 bases and J by 0 bases, with 12 bases between the two germline ends. The germline V gene encodes CDR1 SGHKS and CDR2 YYEKEE (reference sequence). The CDR3 contains 15 residues. The DNA for the CDR3 is TGTGCCAGCAGTCTAACAGGTTATAGCAATCAGCCCCAGCATTTT. Encoded protein: CASSLTGYSNQPQHF.

This chain joins TRBV14 and TRBJ1-4, with D possibly being TRBD1 (6 bases). Trimming cost V 3 bases and J 8 bases, with 16 bases left between them. CDR1 and CDR2 (germline): SGHDN, FVKESK. The CDR3 is 15 amino acids. The CDR3 sequence: CASSHRGGRGEKLFF. The CDR3 nucleotides read TGTGCCAGCAGCCACCGCGGGGGGCGCGGGGAAAAACTGTTTTTT.

J is TRBJ1-2 and V is TRBV27, with a possible D match to TRBD1 (6 bases). This CDR3 spans 15 amino acids. Germline values: CDR1 MNHEY, CDR2 SMNVEV (reference sequence). Trimming removed 3 bases from V and 4 bases from J, with 15 bases in between. CDR3 protein: CASSLSQGYAYGYTF. As DNA, the CDR3 is TGTGCCAGCAGTTTGTCTCAGGGGTATGCCTATGGCTACACCTTC.

This chain links TRBV28 with TRBJ1-1, with TRBD1 as a possible D gene (5 bases). Trimming took 2 bases from V and 10 from J, leaving 23 bases between them. The CDR3 totals 16 residues. The germline gives CDR1 MDHEN, CDR2 SYDVKM. The CDR3 region is CASSLGGIGRKVRAFF. CDR3 nucleotide sequence: TGTGCCAGCAGTTTAGGGGGGATAGGACGGAAAGTTCGAGCTTTCTTT.

The CDR3 loop is CASTVAGSYEQYF. CDR3 bases: TGTGCCAGCACGGTTGCAGGGTCCTACGAGCAGTACTTC. This chain connects TRBV6-1 to TRBJ2-7; D is possibly TRBD1 (5 bases). V dropped 7 bases and J dropped 1 base, with 11 bases sitting between them. Germline V gene sequence: CDR1 MNHNS, CDR2 SASEGT. The CDR3 runs to 13 residues.

The chain employs TRBV27 and TRBJ2-3; maybe TRBD2 (5 bases). The CDR3 is made up of 12 amino acids. Germline CDR1 reads MNHEY; CDR2 reads SMNVEV (reference sequence). Trimming pared 3 bases from V and 6 bases from J, leaving 7 bases between. CDR3 in amino acids: CASSLGGDTQYF. The CDR3 region has the DNA TGTGCCAGCAGTTTGGGCGGGGATACGCAGTATTTT.

The chain couples TRBV2 to TRBJ1-1, with unresolved D. CDR1 and CDR2 from the germline V gene are SNHLY and FYNNEI. The V end was cut by 6 bases, the J end by 7 bases, with 21 bases between. CDR3 length: 15 amino acids. CDR3 sequence: CASRRPGWFVVEAFF. In nucleotides, the CDR3 is TGTGCCAGCAGACGACCGGGATGGTTTGTTGTTGAAGCTTTCTTT.

V gene TRBV2 combines with J gene TRBJ2-1; TRBD2 is a possible D gene (6 bases). The CDR3 has 16 residues. V lost 4 bases and J 0 bases, leaving 13 bases between the germline ends. The germline V gene has CDR1 SNHLY and CDR2 FYNNEI. CDR3 DNA: TGTGCCAGCAGTGCGGGACTCTCGAGCTCCTACAATGAGCAGTTCTTC. It is translated as CASSAGLSSSYNEQFF.

This clone was observed a single time. The chain uses TRBV5-1 and TRBJ2-3; 15 bases are a match to TRBD2. V shed 0 bases and J 4 bases; nucleotides not matched to a gene: 3. The germline V gene has CDR1 SGHRS and CDR2 YFSETQ. The CDR3 runs to 17 residues. The CDR3 is CASSLGWTSGGADTQYF. The CDR3 DNA reads as TGCGCCAGCAGCTTGGGCTGGACTAGCGGGGGGGCAGATACGCAGTATTTT.

V gene TRBV9 combines with J gene TRBJ2-7; D possibly corresponds to TRBD1 (6 bases). The CDR3 runs 14 residues. The germline V gene has CDR1 SGDLS and CDR2 YYNGEE. V was cut by 4 bases and J by 2 bases, with 13 bases left in between. In DNA form, the CDR3 reads TGTGCCAGCAGCCCAGGTGGGGGCACCTACGAGCAGTACGTC. It encodes CASSPGGGTYEQYV.

The chain links TRBV13 to TRBJ2-1; D unclear. V was clipped by 5 bases and J by 2 bases, with 13 bases between them. The CDR3 length is 15 residues. Per germline, CDR1 PRHDT and CDR2 FYEKMQ (reference sequence). The CDR3 bases are TGTGCCAGCAGCCCCCAGGTTATAGCCTACAATGAGCAGTTCTTC. Its translation is CASSPQVIAYNEQFF.

The chain couples TRBV9 to TRBJ1-1; 7 nucleotides match TRBD1. Looked up from germline, CDR1 is SGDLS and CDR2 is YYNGEE. This CDR3 is built from 14 residues. The V gene end was trimmed by 0 bases and the J gene end by 3 bases; junction bases not matched to a gene: 2. CDR3 coding DNA: TGTGCCAGCAGCGTAGCTGACAGGGACACTGAAGCTTTCTTT. It yields the protein CASSVADRDTEAFF.

J is TRBJ2-3 and V is TRBV9; 9 positions agree with TRBD2. The ends lost 4 bases at V and 3 bases at J; junction bases unmatched: 9. The CDR3 has 16 residues. Germline V gene sequence: CDR1 SGDLS, CDR2 YYNGEE. The CDR3 region is CASSSGLAGLTDTQYF. The DNA for the CDR3 is TGTGCCAGCAGCTCGGGACTAGCAGGACTTACAGATACGCAGTATTTT.

This sequence joins TRBV9 and TRBJ2-3; D is possibly TRBD2 (6 bases). Trimming took 3 bases from V and 3 from J, leaving 17 bases between them. The CDR3 has 16 residues. CDR1 SGDLS and CDR2 YYNGEE come from the germline V gene. CDR3 nucleotides: TGTGCCAGCAGCGGTGGAGGGCCGAAAGGAACAGATACGCAGTATTTT. The encoded protein is CASSGGGPKGTDTQYF.

This clone has just a few counts. The chain joins TRBV6-4 to TRBJ2-4, with a possible D match to TRBD2 (5 bases). The CDR3 is 19 amino acids. V was cut by 7 bases and J by 4 bases, with 29 bases left in between. Per the germline V gene, CDR1 is MRHNA and CDR2 is SNTAGT. The CDR3 DNA sequence: TGTGCCAGCACTCCCCCGCGGGCAGTCGATCCCCTAGCTAAAAACATTCAGTACTTC. Amino acid sequence: CASTPPRAVDPLAKNIQYF.

The chain is built from TRBV30 and TRBJ2-3; D remains unclear. The germline CDR1 and CDR2 sequences are GTSNPN and SVGIG (reference sequence). V was shortened by 0 bases and J by 3 bases, with 7 bases between the two germline ends. The CDR3 length is 13 residues. This CDR3 reads CAWSVPPTDTQYF. CDR3 sequence (DNA): TGTGCCTGGAGTGTCCCTCCGACAGATACGCAGTATTTT. The full variable domain, rest sourced from reference TRBV30 and TRBJ2-3, is SQTIHQWPATLVQPVGSPLSLECTVEGTSNPNLYWYRQAAGRGLQLLFYSVGIGQISSEVPQNLSASRPQDRQFILSSKKLLLSDSGFYLCAWSVPPTDTQYFGPGTRLTVL.

The V and J genes are TRBV7-2 and TRBJ2-4; D is ambiguous. The germline V gene has CDR1 SGHTA and CDR2 FQGNSA. The ends were cut back, 4 bases at V and 5 bases at J, with 9 bases in the middle. This CDR3 is built from 13 residues. Written as DNA, the CDR3 is TGTGCCAGCAGCTCCTACGCCCAAAACATTCAGTACTTC. It yields the protein CASSSYAQNIQYF.